This T cell receptor (beta chain) was retrieved from a study of blood T cell repertoires in COVID-19. Study details: Acute and convalescent COVID-19 samples came from the United States, Italy and Spain. PBMCs, B-cell-depleted T cells, or T cells were the source of the cDNA or gDNA that made up the material.

While infection was still active, Seattle patients were enrolled and then followed longitudinally. Germline lookup yields CDR1 MNHEY and CDR2 SVGEGT. V was clipped by 2 bases and J by 3 bases, with 4 bases between them. The CDR3 is 12 amino acids. Original data processing: Reference gene primer amplification yielded estimated nucleated cell counts. This table comes from immunoSEQ multiplex PCR, and its TCRdb copy is limited to in-frame clones, with some not included. V and J calls and clone size come straight from that table; D and trimming were deduced from the DNA. This sample has about 240,000 clones, with roughly 79% found just once.

The sequencing input was peripheral blood. The receptor was derived from a woman of 80 years or more with COVID-19, enrolled during active disease. The chain links TRBV6-2 or TRBV6-3 to TRBJ1-2; D ambiguous. The CDR3, as DNA: TGTGCCAGCAGTTACCCAGACTATGGCTACACCTTC. It encodes CASSYPDYGYTF.